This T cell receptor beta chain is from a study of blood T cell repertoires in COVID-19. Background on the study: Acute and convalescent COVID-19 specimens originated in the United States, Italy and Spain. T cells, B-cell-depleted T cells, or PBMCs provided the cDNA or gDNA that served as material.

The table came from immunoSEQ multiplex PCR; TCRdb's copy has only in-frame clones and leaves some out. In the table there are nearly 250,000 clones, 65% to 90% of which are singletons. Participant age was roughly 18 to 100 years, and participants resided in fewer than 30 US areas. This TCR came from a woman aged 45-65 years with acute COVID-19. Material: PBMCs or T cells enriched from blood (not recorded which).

The CDR3 sequence is CASSPTQGSAEAFF. The CDR3 nucleotides are TGTGCCAGCAGCCCGACGCAGGGGAGCGCTGAAGCTTTCTTT. The chain couples TRBV7-9 to TRBJ1-1; possible D gene TRBD1, 6 bases. CDR1 is SEHNR, CDR2 FQNEAQ, per germline (reference sequence). This CDR3 contains 14 residues. With 5 bases removed from V and 6 bases from J, the gap between germline ends came to 16 bases.